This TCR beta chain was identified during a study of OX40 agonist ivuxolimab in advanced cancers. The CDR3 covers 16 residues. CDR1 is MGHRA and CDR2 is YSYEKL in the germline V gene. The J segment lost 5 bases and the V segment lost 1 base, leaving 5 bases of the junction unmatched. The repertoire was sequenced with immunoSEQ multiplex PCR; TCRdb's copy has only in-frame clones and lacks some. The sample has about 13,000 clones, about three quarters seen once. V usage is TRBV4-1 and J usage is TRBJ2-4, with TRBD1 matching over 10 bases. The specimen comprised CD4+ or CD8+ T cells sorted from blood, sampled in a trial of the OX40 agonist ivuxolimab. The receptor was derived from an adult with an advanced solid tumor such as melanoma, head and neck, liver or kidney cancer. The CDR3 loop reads CASSQGRGTGENIQYF. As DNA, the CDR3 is TGCGCCAGCAGCCAAGGGCGGGGGACAGGGGAAAACATTCAGTACTTC.